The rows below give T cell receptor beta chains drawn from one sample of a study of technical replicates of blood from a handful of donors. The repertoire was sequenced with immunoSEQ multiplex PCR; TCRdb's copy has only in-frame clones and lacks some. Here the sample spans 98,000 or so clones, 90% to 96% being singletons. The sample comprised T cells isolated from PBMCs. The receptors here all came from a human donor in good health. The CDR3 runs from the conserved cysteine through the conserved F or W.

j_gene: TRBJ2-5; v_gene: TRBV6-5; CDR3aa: CASISGETQYF
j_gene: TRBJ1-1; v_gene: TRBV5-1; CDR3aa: CASSAGQPNTEAFF
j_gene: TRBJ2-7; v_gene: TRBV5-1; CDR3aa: CASSFTTDRPEQYF
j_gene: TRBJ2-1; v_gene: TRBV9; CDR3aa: CASSVASGLNNEQFF
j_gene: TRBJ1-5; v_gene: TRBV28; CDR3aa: CASSPPGPRGQPQHF
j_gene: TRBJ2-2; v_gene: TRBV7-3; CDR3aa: CASSLLAGVPGELFF
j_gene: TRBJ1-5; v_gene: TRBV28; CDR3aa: CASSLSGTTKHF
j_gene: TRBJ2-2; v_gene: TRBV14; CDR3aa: CASSQVRQGVITGELFF
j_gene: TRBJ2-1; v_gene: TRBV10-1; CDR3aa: CASSEVSGSGYNEQFF
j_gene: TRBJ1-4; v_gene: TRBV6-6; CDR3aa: CASSYVGTGVDEKLFF
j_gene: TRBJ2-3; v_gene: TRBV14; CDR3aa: CASSVDRARRLTDTQYF
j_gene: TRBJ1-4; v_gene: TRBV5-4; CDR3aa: CASSFGGGEANEKLFF
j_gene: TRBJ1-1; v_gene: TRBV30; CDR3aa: CAWGAAPEAFF
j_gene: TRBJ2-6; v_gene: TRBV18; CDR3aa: CASSPPAWSSGANVLTF
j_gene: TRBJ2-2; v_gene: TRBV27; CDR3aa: CASSLGQGRKNTGELFF
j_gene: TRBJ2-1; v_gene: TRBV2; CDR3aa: CASSTGTSGRNVFF
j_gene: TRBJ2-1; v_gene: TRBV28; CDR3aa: CASSFLLAGYNEQFF
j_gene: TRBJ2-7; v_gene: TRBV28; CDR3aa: CASRTGLAGESYEQYF
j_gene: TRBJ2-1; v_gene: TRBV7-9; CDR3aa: CASSRLLGGPRRDEQFF
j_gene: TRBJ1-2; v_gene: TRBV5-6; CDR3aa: CASSLGSGDGYTF
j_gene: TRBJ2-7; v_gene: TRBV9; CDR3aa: CASSVGLDYEQYF
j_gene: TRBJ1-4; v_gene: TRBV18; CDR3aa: CASSRELNEKLFF
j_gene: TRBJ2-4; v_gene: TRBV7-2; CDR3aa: CASSWVGGALAKNIQYF
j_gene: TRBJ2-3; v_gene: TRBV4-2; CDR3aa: CASSPDYLREDTQYF
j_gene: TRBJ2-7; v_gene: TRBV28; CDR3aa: CASSLGGAGDYEQYF
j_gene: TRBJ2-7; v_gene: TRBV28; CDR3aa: CASSPPGFLYEQYF
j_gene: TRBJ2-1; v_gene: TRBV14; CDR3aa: CASSQDIGDRGTLGNEQFF
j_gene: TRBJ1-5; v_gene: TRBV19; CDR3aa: CASNDWSNQPQHF
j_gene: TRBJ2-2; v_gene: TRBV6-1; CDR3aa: CASSDLAGGGTGELFF
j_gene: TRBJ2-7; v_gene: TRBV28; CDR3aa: CASSPMTGRLGGYYEQYF
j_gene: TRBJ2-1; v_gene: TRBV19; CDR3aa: CASSIPSGTSYNEQFF
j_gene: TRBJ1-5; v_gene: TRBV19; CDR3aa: CASCRTGPYSNQPQHF
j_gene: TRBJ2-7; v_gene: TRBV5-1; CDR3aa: CASSLAAGLSSYEQYF
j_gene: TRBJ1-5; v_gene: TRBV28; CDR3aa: CASSLLDQPQHF
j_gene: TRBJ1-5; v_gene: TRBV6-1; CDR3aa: CASSEGGGGANQPQHF
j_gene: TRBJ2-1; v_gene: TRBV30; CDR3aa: CAWGTGISDEQFF
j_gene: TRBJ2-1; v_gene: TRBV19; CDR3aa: CASSTFGQGGFEQFF
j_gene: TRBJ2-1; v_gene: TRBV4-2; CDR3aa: CASSRDRAGGEQFF
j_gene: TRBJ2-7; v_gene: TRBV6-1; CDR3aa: CASRPTGTTYEQYF
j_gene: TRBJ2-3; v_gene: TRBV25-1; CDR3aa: CASSELLRGDTQYF